This TCR beta chain originates from a study of molecular identifiers for immune sequencing clone quantification. The study, taken as a whole, reports: Clonotypes topping 20 RNA copies carried over 97% of effector molecules but under 1% of naive ones. Jurkat TCR RNA from one cell was spiked into about a million naive cells, and it was reportedly detectable there.

In its sample, this clonotype was seen a few times. Its antigen is currently unknown. The CDR3 spans 12 residues. V lost 2 bases to trimming and J lost 7 bases, with 5 bases between them. Per the germline V gene, CDR1 is MNHEY and CDR2 is SMNVEV (reference sequence). Each CDR3 protein gets one entry after TCRdb re-called the PCR reads with MiXCR. The sample has roughly 320,000 distinct CDR3 sequences, 20% to 25% seen once. Source material: naive CD8+ T cells from blood, with Jurkat cell RNA spiked in. Noted subset: FACS-sorted CD8+CD4-CCR7+CD45RA+ naive T cells. This chain connects TRBV27 to TRBJ2-2; no firm D call. The clonotype was recovered from a human donor in good health. Some libraries in this study had Jurkat cell RNA spiked in. CDR3 in amino acids: CASSLRHGELFF. CDR3 nucleotides: TGTGCCAGCAGTTTACGTCACGGGGAGCTGTTTTTT.